The T cell receptor beta chain under discussion was sequenced for a study of molecular identifiers for immune sequencing clone quantification. This clonotype was detected a few times. Each CDR3 protein is one row after TCRdb ran MiXCR on the PCR reads. Among roughly 320,000 distinct CDR3 sequences listed, about 20% were seen once. Trimming shortened V by 0 bases and J by 7 bases, and 13 bases separated the two germline ends. This CDR3 has 14 amino acids. CDR1 and CDR2 (germline): SGDLS, YYNGEE. This chain connects TRBV9 to TRBJ1-1; weak D call: TRBD1 (6 bases). Sequenced sample: naive CD8+ T cells from blood, with Jurkat cell RNA spiked in. The sample's subset: FACS-sorted CD8+CD4-CCR7+CD45RA+ naive T cells. The sequence was collected from a human donor in good health. Some libraries in this study had Jurkat cell RNA spiked in. This chain's CDR3 is CASSVENAGHEAFF. DNA for the CDR3: TGTGCCAGCAGCGTAGAGAATGCGGGACATGAAGCTTTCTTT.